This T cell receptor beta chain was recorded in a study of T cell responses to AZD1222 COVID-19 vaccine. Study-wide results and limits: The reported proportion of spike-specific TCRs targeting unmutated variant regions was nearly half. Donors skewed white British and female; clonal diversity was possibly underestimated.

Clones were sequenced by immunoSEQ multiplex PCR, and TCRdb holds only the in-frame ones, with some missing. The top ten clones hold about 4.8% of a sample with roughly 80,000 clones, nearly 90% of them seen once. This CDR3 region has 11 residues. Germline V CDR1 and CDR2: DFQATT, SNEGSKA (reference sequence). V trimming: 8 bases; J trimming: 4 bases; junction bases outside the gene matches: 3. With respect to this clone: Antigen: not known.

This TCR derives from an adult in good health. The V and J genes are TRBV20-1 and TRBJ1-1, with TRBD1 matching 8 bases. The sample here was peripheral blood, taken on day 0 of MenACWY control vaccination. The CDR3 coding sequence is TGCAGTTCAACAGGGGGCACTGAAGCTTTCTTT. It codes for CSSTGGTEAFF.